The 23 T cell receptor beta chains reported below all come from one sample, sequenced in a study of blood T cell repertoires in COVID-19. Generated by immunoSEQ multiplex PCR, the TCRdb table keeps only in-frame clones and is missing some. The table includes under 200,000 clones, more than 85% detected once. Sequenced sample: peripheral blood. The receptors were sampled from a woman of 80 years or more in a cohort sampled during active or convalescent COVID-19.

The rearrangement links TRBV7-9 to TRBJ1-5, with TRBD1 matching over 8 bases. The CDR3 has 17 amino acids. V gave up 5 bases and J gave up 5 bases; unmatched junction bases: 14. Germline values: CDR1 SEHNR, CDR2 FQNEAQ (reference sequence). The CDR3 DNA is TGTGCCAGCAGCCTTCATACCATCAGGGGGCAAGATCAGCCCCAGCATTTT. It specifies CASSLHTIRGQDQPQHF.

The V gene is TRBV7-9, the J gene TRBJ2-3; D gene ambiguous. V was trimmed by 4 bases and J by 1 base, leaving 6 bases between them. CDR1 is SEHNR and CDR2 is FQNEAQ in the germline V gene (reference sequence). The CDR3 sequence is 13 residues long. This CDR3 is CASSYQGTDTQYF. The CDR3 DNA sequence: TGTGCCAGCAGCTACCAGGGCACAGATACGCAGTATTTT.

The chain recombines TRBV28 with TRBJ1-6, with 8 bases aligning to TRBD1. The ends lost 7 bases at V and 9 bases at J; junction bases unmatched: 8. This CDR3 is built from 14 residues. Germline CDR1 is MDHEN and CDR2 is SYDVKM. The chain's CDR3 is CASKVTGAISPLHF. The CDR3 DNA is TGTGCCAGCAAGGTGACAGGGGCGATTTCACCCCTCCACTTT.

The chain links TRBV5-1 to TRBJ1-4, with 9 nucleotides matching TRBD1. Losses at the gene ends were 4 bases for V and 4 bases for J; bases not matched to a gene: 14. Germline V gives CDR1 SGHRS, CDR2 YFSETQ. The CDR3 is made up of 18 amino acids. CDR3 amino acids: CASSARDRTGAGNEKLFF. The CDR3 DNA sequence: TGCGCCAGCAGCGCGCGAGACAGGACAGGGGCCGGTAATGAAAAACTGTTTTTT.

The CDR3 DNA follows: TGCGCCAGCAGCCAAGGGGGAGGACTAGCGGGGCCGTACGAGCAGTACTTC. Protein product: CASSQGGGLAGPYEQYF. V and J are TRBV4-1 and TRBJ2-7; TRBD2 matches 12 bases. The CDR3 is 17 residues long. V lost 1 base to trimming and J lost 4 bases; unmatched junction nucleotides: 8. Germline values: CDR1 MGHRA, CDR2 YSYEKL.

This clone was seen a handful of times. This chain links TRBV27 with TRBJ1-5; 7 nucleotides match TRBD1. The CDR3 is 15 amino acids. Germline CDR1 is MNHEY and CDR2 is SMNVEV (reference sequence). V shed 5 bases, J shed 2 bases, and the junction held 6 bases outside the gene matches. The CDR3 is CASSRTGLGNQPQHF. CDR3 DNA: TGTGCCAGCAGTCGGACAGGACTCGGCAATCAGCCCCAGCATTTT.

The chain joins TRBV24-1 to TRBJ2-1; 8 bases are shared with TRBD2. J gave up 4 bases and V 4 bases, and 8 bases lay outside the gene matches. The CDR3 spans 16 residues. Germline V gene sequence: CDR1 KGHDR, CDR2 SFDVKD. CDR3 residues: CATSDASGGHYNEQFF. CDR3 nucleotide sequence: TGTGCCACCAGTGACGCCAGCGGGGGCCATTACAATGAGCAGTTCTTC.

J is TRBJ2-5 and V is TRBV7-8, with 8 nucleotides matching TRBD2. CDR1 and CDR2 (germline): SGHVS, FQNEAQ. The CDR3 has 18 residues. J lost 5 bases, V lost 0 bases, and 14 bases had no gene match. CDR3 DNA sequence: TGTGCCAGCAGCTTAGCCCCCCGAGGGAGAGGCGGGAGGGAGACCCAGTACTTC. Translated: CASSLAPRGRGGRETQYF.

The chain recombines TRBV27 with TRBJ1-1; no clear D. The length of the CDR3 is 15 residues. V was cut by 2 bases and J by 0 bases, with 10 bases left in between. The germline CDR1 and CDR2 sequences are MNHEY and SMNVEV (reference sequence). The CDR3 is CASSLRPRLNTEAFF. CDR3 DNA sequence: TGTGCCAGCAGTTTACGACCTAGGTTGAACACTGAAGCTTTCTTT.

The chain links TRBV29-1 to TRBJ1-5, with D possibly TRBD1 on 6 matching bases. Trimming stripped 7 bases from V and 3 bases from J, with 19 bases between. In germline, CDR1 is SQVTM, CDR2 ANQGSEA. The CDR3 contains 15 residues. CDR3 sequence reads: CSGPGQQKFNQPQHF. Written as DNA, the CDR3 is TGCAGCGGTCCGGGACAACAAAAATTCAATCAGCCCCAGCATTTT.

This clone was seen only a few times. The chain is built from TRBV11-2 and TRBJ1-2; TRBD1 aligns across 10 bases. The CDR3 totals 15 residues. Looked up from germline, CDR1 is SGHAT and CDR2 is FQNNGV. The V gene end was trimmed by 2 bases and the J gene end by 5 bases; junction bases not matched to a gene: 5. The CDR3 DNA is TGTGCCAGCAGCTTAAGGACAGGGGGTTTATATGGCTACACCTTC. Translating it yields CASSLRTGGLYGYTF.

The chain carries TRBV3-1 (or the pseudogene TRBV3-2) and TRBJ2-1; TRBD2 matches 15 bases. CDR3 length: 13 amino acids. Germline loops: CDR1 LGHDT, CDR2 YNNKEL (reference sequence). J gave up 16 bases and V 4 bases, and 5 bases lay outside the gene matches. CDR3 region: CASSPRTSGGAFF. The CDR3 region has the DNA TGTGCCAGCAGCCCCCGGACTAGCGGGGGGGCCTTCTTC.

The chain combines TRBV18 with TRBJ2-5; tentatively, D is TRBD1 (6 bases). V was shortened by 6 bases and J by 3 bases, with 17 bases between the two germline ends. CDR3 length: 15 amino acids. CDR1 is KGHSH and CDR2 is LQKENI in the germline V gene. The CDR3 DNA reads TGTGCCAGCTCTCCTATCAAGACAGGAAAAGAGACCCAGTACTTC. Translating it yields CASSPIKTGKETQYF.

The CDR3, as DNA: TGTGCCAGCCGGCTACTAGCGGGTATCCAAGAGACCCAGTACTTC. This sequence encodes CASRLLAGIQETQYF. The gene calls are TRBV3-1 (or the pseudogene TRBV3-2) and TRBJ2-5, with 9 nucleotides matching TRBD2. The CDR3 is made up of 15 amino acids. Losses at the gene ends were 8 bases for V and 1 base for J; bases not matched to a gene: 8. Germline V gene sequence: CDR1 LGHDT, CDR2 YNNKEL (reference sequence).

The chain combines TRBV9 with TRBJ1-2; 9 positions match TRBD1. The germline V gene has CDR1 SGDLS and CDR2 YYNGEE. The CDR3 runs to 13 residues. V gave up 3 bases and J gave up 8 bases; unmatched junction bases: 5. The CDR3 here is CASSGGQGNGYTF. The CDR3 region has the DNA TGTGCCAGCAGCGGCGGACAGGGGAACGGCTACACCTTC. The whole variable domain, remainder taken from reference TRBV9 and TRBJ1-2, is DSGVTQTPKHLITATGQRVTLRCSPRSGDLSVYWYQQSLDQGLQFLIQYYNGEERAKGNILERFSAQQFPDLHSELNLSSLELGDSALYFCASSGGQGNGYTFGSGTRLTVV.

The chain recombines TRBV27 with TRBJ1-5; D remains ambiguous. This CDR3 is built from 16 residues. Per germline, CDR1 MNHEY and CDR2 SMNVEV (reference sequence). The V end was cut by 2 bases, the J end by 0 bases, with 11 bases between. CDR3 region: CASSLGSMYSNQPQHF. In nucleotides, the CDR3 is TGTGCCAGCAGTTTAGGCTCAATGTATAGCAATCAGCCCCAGCATTTT.

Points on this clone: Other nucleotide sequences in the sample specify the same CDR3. In nucleotides, the CDR3 is TGTGCCAGCTCACCGGGACAGGGGGCGACTGAAGCTTTCTTT. Translation gives CASSPGQGATEAFF. The rearrangement joins TRBV18 to TRBJ1-1; 12 positions agree with TRBD1. CDR1 and CDR2 from the germline V gene are KGHSH and LQKENI. After removal of 3 bases from V and 5 bases from J, the junction contained 1 base not matched to a gene. The CDR3 extends over 14 amino acids.

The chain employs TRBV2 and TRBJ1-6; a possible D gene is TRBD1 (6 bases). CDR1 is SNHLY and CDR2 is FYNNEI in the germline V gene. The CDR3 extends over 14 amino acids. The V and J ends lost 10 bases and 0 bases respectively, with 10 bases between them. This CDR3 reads CAIDRSSYNSPLHF. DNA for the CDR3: TGTGCCATCGACAGGAGCTCCTATAATTCACCCCTCCACTTT.

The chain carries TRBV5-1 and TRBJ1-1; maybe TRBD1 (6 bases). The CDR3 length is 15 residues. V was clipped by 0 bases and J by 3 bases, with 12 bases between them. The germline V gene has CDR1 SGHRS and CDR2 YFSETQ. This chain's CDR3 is CASSLGVAGDTEAFF. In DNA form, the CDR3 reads TGCGCCAGCAGCTTGGGAGTCGCAGGGGACACTGAAGCTTTCTTT. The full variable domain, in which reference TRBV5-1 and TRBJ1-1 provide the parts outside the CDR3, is KAGVTQTPRYLIKTRGQQVTLSCSPISGHRSVSWYQQTPGQGLQFLFEYFSETQRNKGNFPGRFSGRQFSNSRSEMNVSTLELGDSALYLCASSLGVAGDTEAFFGQGTRLTVV.

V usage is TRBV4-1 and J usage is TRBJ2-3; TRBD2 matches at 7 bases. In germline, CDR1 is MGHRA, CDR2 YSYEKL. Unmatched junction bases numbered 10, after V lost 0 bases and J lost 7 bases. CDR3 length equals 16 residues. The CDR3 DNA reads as TGCGCCAGCAGCCAAGAGGTGGGGAGGGGAGTAAATACGCAGTATTTT. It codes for CASSQEVGRGVNTQYF.

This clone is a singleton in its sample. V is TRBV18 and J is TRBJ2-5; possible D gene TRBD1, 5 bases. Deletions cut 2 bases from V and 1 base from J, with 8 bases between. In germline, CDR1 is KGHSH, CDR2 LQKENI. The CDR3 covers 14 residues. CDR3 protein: CASSPRGSQETQYF. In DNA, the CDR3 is TGTGCCAGCTCACCAAGGGGCAGCCAAGAGACCCAGTACTTC.

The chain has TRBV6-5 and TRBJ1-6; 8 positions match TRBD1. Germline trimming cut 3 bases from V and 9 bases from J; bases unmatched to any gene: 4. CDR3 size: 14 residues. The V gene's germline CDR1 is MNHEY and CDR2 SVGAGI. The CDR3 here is CASSYGQGGSPLHF. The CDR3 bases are TGTGCCAGCAGTTATGGACAGGGTGGTTCACCCCTCCACTTT.

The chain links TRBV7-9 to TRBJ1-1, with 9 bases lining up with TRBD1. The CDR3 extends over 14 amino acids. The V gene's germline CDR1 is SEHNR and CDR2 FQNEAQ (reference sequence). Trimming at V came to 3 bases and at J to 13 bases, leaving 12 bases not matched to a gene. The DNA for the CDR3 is TGTGCCAGCAGCTTCGGGACAGGGAGACCGGAGGGTTTCTTT. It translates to CASSFGTGRPEGFF.